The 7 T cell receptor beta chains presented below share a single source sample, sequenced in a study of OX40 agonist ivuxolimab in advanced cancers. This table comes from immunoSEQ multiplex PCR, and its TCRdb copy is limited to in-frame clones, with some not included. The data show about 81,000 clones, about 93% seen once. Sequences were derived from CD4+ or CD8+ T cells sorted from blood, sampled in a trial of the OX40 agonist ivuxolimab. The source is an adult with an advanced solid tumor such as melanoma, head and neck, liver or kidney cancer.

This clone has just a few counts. In DNA, the CDR3 is TGTGCCAGCTGTAAGTCTGGGGGCCGGCAGCCCCAGCATTTT. It is translated as CASCKSGGRQPQHF. The chain uses TRBV2 and TRBJ1-5, with D perhaps TRBD1 (6 bases). Trimming took 8 bases from V and 7 from J, leaving 18 bases between them. The CDR3 runs to 14 residues. Per germline, CDR1 SNHLY and CDR2 FYNNEI.

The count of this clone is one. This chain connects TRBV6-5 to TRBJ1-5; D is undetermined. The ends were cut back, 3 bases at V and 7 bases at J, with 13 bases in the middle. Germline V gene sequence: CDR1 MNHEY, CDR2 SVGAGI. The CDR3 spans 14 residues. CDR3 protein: CASSYGLPGQPQHF. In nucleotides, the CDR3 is TGTGCCAGCAGTTATGGGCTCCCGGGGCAGCCCCAGCATTTT.

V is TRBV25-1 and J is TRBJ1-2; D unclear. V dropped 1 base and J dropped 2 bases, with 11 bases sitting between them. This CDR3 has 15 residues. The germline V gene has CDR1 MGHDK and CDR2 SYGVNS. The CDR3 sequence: CASSEWDRGNYGYTF. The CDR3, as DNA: TGTGCCAGCAGTGAATGGGATCGAGGGAACTATGGCTACACCTTC.

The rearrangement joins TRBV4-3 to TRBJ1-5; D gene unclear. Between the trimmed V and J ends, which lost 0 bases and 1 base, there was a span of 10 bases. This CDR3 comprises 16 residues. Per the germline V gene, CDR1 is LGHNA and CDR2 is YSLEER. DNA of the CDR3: TGCGCCAGCAGCCAAGATGGAGGGCCAAGCAATCAGCCCCAGCATTTT. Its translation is CASSQDGGPSNQPQHF.

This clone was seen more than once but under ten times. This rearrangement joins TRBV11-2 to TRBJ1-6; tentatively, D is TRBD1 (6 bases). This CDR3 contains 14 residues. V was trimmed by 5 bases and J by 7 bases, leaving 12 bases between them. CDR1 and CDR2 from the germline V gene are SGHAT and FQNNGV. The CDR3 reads CASSQTGTNSPLHF. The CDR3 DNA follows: TGTGCCAGCAGCCAAACAGGGACCAATTCACCCCTCCACTTT. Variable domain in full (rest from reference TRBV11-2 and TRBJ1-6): EAGVAQSPRYKIIEKRQSVAFWCNPISGHATLYWYQQILGQGPKLLIQFQNNGVVDDSQLPKDRFSAERLKGVDSTLKIQPAKLEDSAVYLCASSQTGTNSPLHFGNGTRLTVT.

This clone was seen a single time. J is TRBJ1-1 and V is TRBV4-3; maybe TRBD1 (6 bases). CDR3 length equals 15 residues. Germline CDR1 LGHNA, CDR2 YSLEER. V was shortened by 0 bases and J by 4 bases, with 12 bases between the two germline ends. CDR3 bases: TGCGCCAGCAGCCAAGATCGAGGAGGGGGCACTGAAGCTTTCTTT. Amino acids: CASSQDRGGGTEAFF.

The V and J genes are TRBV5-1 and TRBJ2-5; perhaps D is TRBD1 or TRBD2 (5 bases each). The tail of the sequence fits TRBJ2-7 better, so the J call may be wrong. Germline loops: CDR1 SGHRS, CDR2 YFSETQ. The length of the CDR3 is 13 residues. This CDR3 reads CASSWDGPYEQYF. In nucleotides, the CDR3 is TGCGCCAGCAGCTGGGACGGTCCCTACGAGCAGTACTTC.